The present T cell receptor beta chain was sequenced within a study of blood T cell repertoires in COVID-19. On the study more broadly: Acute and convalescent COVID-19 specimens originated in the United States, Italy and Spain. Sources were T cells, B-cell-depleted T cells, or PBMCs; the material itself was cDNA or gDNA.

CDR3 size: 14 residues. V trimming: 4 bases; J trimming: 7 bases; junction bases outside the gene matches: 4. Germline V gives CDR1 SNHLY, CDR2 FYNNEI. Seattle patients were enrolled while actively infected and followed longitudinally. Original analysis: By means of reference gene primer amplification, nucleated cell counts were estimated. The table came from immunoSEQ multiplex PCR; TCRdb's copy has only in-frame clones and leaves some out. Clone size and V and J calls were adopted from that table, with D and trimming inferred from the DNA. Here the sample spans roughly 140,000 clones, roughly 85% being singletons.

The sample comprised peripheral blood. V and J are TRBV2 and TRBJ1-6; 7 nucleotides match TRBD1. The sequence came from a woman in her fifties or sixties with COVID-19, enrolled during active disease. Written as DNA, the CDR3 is TGTGCCAGCAGTGTGGACAGGAGAAATTCACCCCTCCACTTT. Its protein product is CASSVDRRNSPLHF.